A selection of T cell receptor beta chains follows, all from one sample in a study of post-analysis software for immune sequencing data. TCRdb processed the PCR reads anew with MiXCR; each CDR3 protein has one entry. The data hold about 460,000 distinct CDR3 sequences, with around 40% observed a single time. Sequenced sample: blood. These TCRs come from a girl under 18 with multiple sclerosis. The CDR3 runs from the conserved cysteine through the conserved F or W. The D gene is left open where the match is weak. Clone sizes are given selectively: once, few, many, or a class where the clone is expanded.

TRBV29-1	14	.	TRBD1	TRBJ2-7	CSVRDGTGLYEQYF	TGCAGCGTGCGAGATGGGACAGGCTTGTACGAGCAGTACTTC
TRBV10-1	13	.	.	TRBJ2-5	CASSGQVQETQYF	TGCGCCAGCAGTGGACAGGTTCAAGAGACCCAGTACTTC
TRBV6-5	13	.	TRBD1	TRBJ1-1	CASKEGQEWAAFF	TGTGCCAGCAAGGAGGGACAGGAATGGGCAGCTTTCTTT
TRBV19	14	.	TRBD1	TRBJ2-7	CASSMTGAPYEQYF	TGTGCCAGTAGTATGACAGGGGCCCCCTACGAGCAGTACTTC
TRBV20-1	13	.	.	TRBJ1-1	CSARVTGNTEAFF	TGCAGTGCTAGAGTGACAGGGAACACTGAAGCTTTCTTT
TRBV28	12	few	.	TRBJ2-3	CASSRSSDTQYF	TGTGCCAGCAGCCGTTCTTCCGATACGCAGTATTTT
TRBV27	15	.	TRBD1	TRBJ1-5	CASTSTGKGNQPQHF	TGTGCCAGCACTTCGACAGGGAAGGGCAATCAGCCCCAGCATTTT
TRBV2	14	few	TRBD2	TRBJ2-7	CASKGLAATYEQYF	TGTGCCAGCAAAGGACTAGCGGCAACCTACGAGCAGTACTTC
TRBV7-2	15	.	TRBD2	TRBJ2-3	CASSLDSGGADTQYF	TGTGCCAGCAGCCTTGATAGCGGGGGAGCAGATACGCAGTATTTT
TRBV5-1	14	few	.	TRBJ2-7	CASSWGTNSYEQYF	TGCGCCAGCAGCTGGGGGACAAATTCCTACGAGCAGTACTTC
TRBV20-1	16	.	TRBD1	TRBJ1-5	CSARLRGGNSNQPQHF	TGCAGTGCTAGACTCAGGGGGGGTAATAGCAATCAGCCCCAGCATTTT
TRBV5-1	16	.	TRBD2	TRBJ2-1	CASSLKVAGPYNEQFF	TGCGCCAGCAGCTTAAAGGTAGCGGGACCCTACAATGAGCAGTTCTTC
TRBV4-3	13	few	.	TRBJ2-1	CASSHLDRNEQFF	TGCGCCAGCAGCCACTTGGACCGCAATGAGCAGTTCTTC
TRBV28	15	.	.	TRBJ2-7	CASSFNPGRISEQYF	TGTGCCAGCAGCTTCAACCCGGGACGTATTAGTGAGCAGTACTTC
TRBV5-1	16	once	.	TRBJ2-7	CASSSTDGPLHYEQYF	TGCGCCAGCAGCTCTACAGACGGGCCCCTCCACTACGAGCAGTACTTC
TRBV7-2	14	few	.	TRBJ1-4	CASSLAEGGEKLFF	TGTGCCAGCAGCTTAGCGGAGGGGGGAGAAAAACTGTTTTTT
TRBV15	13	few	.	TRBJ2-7	CATSRAIYIGQYF	TGTGCCACCAGCAGAGCCATATATATAGGGCAGTACTTC
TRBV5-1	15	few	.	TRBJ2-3	CASSLGQIDTDTQYF	TGCGCCAGCAGCTTGGGACAGATTGACACAGATACGCAGTATTTT
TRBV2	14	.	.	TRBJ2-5	CASSPGQVGNEQYF	TGTGCCAGTAGCCCGGGTCAAGTGGGCAATGAGCAGTACTTC
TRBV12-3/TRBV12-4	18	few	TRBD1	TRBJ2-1	CASSLGQGEEEYYNEQFF	TGTGCCAGCAGTTTGGGACAGGGGGAGGAAGAGTACTACAATGAGCAGTTCTTC
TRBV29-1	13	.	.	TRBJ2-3	CSVGRDGTDTQYF	TGCAGCGTTGGGAGGGACGGGACAGATACGCAGTATTTT
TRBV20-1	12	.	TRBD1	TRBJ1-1	CSVNRGYTEAFF	TGCAGTGTCAACAGGGGATACACTGAAGCTTTCTTT
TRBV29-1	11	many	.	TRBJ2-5	CSLRDQETQYF	TGCAGCCTAAGGGACCAAGAGACCCAGTACTTC
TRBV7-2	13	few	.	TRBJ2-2	CASSFGWTGELFF	TGTGCCAGCAGCTTCGGGTGGACCGGGGAGCTGTTTTTT
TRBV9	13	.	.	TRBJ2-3	CASSPLSYITQYF	TGTGCCAGCAGCCCACTTTCTTACATTACGCAGTATTTT
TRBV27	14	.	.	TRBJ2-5	CASSFRLGQETQYF	TGTGCCAGCAGTTTTCGACTAGGGCAAGAGACCCAGTACTTC
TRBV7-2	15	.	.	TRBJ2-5	CASSLMPGSGETQYF	TGTGCCAGCTCCCTTATGCCGGGGTCGGGTGAGACCCAGTACTTC
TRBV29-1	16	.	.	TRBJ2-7	CSVRPGPKLWSYEQYF	TGCAGCGTGCGGCCGGGACCCAAACTGTGGTCCTACGAGCAGTACTTC
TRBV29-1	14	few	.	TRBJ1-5	CSATSQGSDQPQHF	TGCAGCGCTACATCACAGGGATCGGACCAGCCCCAGCATTTT
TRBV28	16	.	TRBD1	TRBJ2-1	CASSLVRTGGLDEQFF	TGTGCCAGCAGTTTAGTGCGGACAGGGGGTTTAGATGAGCAGTTCTTC
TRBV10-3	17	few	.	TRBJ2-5	CAISEFPAGRRQETQYF	TGTGCCATCAGTGAGTTTCCTGCCGGGAGACGACAAGAGACCCAGTACTTC
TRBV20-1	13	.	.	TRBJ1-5	CSARKDPNQPQHF	TGCAGTGCAAGAAAGGACCCTAATCAGCCCCAGCATTTT
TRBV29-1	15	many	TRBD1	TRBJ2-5	CSVEGGDRGLGTQYF	TGCAGCGTTGAAGGGGGGGACAGGGGTCTTGGGACCCAGTACTTC
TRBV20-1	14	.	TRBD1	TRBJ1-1	CSARRTGENTEAFF	TGCAGTGCTAGGAGAACAGGGGAAAACACTGAAGCTTTCTTT
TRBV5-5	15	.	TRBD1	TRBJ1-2	CASSLVQGDNYGYTF	TGTGCCAGCAGCTTGGTCCAGGGGGACAACTATGGCTACACCTTC
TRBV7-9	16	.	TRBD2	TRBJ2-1	CASSYQGLAGENEQFF	TGTGCCAGCAGCTACCAAGGACTAGCGGGAGAGAATGAGCAGTTCTTC
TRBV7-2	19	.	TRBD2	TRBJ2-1	CASSTRTSGRGPNFIEQFF	TGTGCCAGCAGCACTCGGACTAGCGGGAGGGGCCCCAACTTCATTGAGCAGTTCTTC
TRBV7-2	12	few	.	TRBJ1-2	CASSVRNYGYTF	TGTGCCAGCAGCGTCCGTAACTATGGCTACACCTTC
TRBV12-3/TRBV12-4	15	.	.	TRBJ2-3	CASSLGWPGADTQYF	TGTGCCAGCAGTTTAGGATGGCCGGGCGCAGATACGCAGTATTTT
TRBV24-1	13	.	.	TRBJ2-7	CATSDSQGAEQYF	TGTGCCACCAGTGATTCACAGGGCGCCGAGCAGTACTTC
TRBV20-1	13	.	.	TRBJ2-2	CSAHRVGSGELFF	TGCAGTGCCCACCGGGTCGGAAGCGGGGAGCTGTTTTTT
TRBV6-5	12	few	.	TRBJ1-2	CASRSNRVGYTF	TGTGCCAGCAGATCCAACAGGGTTGGCTACACCTTC
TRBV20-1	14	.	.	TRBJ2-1	CSARDLNRHNEQFF	TGCAGTGCTAGAGACCTTAACAGACACAATGAGCAGTTCTTC
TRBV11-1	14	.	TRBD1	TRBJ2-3	CASSRDRYTDTQYF	TGTGCCAGCAGCCGGGACAGGTACACAGATACGCAGTATTTT
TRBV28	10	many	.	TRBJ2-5	CASRRETQYF	TGTGCCAGCAGGAGAGAGACCCAGTACTTC
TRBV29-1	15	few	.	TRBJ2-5	CSVVVLRLGRETQYF	TGCAGCGTTGTGGTCTTGCGACTCGGGCGAGAGACCCAGTACTTC
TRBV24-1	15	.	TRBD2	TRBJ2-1	CATRGTSGPRDEQFF	TGTGCCACCCGAGGGACTAGCGGACCTAGGGATGAGCAGTTCTTC
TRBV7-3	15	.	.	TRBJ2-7	CAILLGGTQPYEQYF	TGTGCCATCTTGTTAGGGGGGACTCAGCCCTACGAGCAGTACTTC
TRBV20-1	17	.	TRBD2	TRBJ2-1	CSARDLRIAGGRDEQFF	TGCAGTGCTAGAGATTTAAGGATAGCGGGAGGTAGGGATGAGCAGTTCTTC
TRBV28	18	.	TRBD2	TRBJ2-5	CASSLWRLAGAHQETQYF	TGTGCCAGCAGTTTATGGCGCCTGGCGGGAGCCCACCAAGAGACCCAGTACTTC